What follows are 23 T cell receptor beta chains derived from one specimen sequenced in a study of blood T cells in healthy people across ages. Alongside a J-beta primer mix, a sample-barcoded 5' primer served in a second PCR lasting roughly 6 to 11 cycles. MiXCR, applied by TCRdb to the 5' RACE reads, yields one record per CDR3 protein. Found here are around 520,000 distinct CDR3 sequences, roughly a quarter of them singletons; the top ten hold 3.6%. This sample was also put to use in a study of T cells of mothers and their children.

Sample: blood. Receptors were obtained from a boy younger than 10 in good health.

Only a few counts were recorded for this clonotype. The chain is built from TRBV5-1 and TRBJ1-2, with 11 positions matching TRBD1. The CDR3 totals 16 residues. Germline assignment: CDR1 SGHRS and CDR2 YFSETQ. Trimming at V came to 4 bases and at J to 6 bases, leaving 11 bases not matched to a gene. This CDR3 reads CASSPGQGVGLNGYTF. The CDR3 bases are TGCGCCAGCAGCCCGGGACAGGGGGTGGGACTGAATGGCTACACCTTC. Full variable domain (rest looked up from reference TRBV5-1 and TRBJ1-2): KAGVTQTPRYLIKTRGQQVTLSCSPISGHRSVSWYQQTPGQGLQFLFEYFSETQRNKGNFPGRFSGRQFSNSRSEMNVSTLELGDSALYLCASSPGQGVGLNGYTFGSGTRLTVV.

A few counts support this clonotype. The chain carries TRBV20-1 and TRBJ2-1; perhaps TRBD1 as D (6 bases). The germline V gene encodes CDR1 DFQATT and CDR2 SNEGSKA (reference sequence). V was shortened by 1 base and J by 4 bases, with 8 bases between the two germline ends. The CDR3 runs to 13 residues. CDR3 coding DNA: TGCAGTGCTAGAGCCGGGACATACAATGAGCAGTTCTTC. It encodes CSARAGTYNEQFF.

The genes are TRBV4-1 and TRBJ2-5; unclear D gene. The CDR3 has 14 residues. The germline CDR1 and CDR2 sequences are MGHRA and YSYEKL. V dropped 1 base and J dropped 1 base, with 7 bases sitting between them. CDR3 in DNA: TGCGCCAGCAGCCAAGTCTGGATCCAAGAGACCCAGTACTTC. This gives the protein CASSQVWIQETQYF.

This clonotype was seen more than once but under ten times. The CDR3 spells CASSQSGGGDNSPLHF. The CDR3 DNA reads TGTGCCAGCTCACAGTCAGGGGGCGGCGATAATTCACCCCTCCACTTT. The chain is built from TRBV18 and TRBJ1-6; 8 nucleotides align to TRBD1. V was clipped by 4 bases and J by 5 bases; unmatched bases: 7. CDR3 length: 16 residues. The germline V gene encodes CDR1 KGHSH and CDR2 LQKENI.

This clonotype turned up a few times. DNA of the CDR3: TGCAGTGCTGTTCCGGGACAGAACAATGAAAAACTGTTTTTT. Encoded protein: CSAVPGQNNEKLFF. The V and J genes are TRBV20-1 and TRBJ1-4; 7 bases are shared with TRBD1. Per the germline V gene, CDR1 is DFQATT and CDR2 is SNEGSKA (reference sequence). The CDR3 is 14 residues long. V shed 5 bases, J shed 5 bases, and the junction held 8 bases outside the gene matches.

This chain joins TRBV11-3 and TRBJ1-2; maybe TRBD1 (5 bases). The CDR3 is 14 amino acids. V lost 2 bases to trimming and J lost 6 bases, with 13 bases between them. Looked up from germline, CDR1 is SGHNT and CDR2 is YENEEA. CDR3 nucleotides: TGTGCCAGCAGCTTAAGCCAGGGAAAGGATGGCTACACCTTC. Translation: CASSLSQGKDGYTF.

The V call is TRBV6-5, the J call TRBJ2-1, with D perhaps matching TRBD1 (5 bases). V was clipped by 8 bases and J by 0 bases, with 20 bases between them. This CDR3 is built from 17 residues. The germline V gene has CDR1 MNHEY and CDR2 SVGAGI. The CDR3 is CASRDTGTGGSYNEQFF. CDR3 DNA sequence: TGTGCCAGCCGAGACACAGGTACCGGCGGCTCCTACAATGAGCAGTTCTTC.

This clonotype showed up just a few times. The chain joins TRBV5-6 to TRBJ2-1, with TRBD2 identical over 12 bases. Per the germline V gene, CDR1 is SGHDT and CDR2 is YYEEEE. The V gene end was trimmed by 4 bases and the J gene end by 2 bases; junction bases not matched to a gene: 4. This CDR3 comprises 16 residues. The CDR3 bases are TGTGCCAGCAGCCCCCCTAGCGGGAGGGCCTACAATGAGCAGTTCTTC. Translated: CASSPPSGRAYNEQFF.

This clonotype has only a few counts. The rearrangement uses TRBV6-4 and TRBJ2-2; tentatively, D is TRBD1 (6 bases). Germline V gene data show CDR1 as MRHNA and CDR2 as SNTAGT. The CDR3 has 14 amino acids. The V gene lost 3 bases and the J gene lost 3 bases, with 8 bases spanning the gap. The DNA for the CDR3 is TGTGCCAGCAGTGATGGGGGCCACACCGGGGAGCTGTTTTTT. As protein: CASSDGGHTGELFF.

This CDR3 is CASSMSGSVTYNEQFF. For the CDR3, the DNA is TGTGCCAGTAGTATGAGCGGGTCTGTCACCTACAATGAGCAGTTCTTC. The chain has TRBV19 and TRBJ2-1, with a tentative D call TRBD2 (6 bases). Germline CDR1 is LNHDA and CDR2 is SQIVND (reference sequence). V shed 3 bases and J shed 2 bases, with 14 bases lying between them. The length of the CDR3 is 16 residues.

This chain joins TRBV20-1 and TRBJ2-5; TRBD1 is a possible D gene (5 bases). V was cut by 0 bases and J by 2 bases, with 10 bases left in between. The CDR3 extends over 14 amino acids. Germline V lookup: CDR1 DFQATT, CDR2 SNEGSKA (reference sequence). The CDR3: CSARDGRVQETQYF. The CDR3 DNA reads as TGCAGTGCTAGAGATGGCAGGGTGCAAGAGACCCAGTACTTC.

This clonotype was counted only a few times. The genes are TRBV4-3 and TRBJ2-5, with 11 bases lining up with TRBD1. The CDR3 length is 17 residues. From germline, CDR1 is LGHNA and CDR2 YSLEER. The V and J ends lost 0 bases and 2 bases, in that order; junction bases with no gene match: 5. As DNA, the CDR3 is TGCGCCAGCAGCCAAGATAGGGACAGGGGGTTTCAAGAGACCCAGTACTTC. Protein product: CASSQDRDRGFQETQYF.

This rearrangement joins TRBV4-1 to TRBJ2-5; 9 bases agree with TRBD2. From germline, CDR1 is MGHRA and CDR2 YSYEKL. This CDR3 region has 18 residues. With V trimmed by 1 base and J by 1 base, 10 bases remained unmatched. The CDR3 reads CASSQAGSGSGFQETQYF. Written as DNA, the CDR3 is TGCGCCAGCAGCCAAGCGGGTAGCGGGAGTGGTTTCCAAGAGACCCAGTACTTC.

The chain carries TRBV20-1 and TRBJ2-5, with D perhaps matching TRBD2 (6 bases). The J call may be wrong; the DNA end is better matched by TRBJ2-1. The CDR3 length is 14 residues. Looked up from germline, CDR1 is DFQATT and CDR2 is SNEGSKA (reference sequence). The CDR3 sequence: CSAAGRGGNNEQFF. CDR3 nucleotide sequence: TGCAGTGCTGCCGGGAGAGGCGGGAACAATGAGCAGTTCTTC.

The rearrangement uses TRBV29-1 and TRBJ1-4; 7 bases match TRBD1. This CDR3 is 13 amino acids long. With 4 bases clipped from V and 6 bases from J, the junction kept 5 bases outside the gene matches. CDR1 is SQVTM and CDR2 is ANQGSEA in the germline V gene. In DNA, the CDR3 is TGCAGCGTTGCAGGGGGTGGAGATGAAAAACTGTTTTTT. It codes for CSVAGGGDEKLFF.

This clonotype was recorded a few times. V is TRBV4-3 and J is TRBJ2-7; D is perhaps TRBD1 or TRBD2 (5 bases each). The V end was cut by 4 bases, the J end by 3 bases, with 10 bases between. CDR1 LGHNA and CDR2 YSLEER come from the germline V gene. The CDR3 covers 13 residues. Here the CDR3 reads CASSRERGYEQYF. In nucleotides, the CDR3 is TGCGCCAGCAGCCGGGAGAGGGGCTACGAGCAGTACTTC.

The DNA of the CDR3 is TGTGCCAGCAGCTTATCCCGAGCCAACAATGAGCAGTTCTTC. Translating it yields CASSLSRANNEQFF. This rearrangement joins TRBV7-2 to TRBJ2-1; D unresolved. The CDR3 runs 14 residues. The germline CDR1 and CDR2 sequences are SGHTA and FQGNSA. V lost 2 bases, J lost 5 bases, and 10 bases lay in between.

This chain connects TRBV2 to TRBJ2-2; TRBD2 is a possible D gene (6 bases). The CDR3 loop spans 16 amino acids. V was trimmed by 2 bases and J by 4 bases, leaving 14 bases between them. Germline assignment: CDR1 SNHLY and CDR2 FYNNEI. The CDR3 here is CASSETRLAITGELFF. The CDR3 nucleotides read TGTGCCAGCAGTGAAACCCGCCTAGCGATCACCGGGGAGCTGTTTTTT.

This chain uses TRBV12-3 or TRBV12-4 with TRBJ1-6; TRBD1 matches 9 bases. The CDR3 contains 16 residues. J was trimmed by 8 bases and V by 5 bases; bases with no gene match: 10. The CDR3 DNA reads TGTGCCAGCAGTCCCTCCGGGGGACAGGGTTATTCACCCCTCCACTTT. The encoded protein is CASSPSGGQGYSPLHF.

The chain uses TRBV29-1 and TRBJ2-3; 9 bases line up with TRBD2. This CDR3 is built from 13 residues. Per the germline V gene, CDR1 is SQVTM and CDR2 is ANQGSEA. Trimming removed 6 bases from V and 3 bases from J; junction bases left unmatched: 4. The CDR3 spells CSVAGLATDTQYF. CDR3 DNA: TGCAGCGTGGCGGGACTAGCTACAGATACGCAGTATTTT.

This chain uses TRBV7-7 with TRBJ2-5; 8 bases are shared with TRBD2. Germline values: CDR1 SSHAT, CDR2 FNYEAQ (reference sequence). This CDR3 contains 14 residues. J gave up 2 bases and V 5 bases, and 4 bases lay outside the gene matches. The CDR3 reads CASSLKREQETQYF. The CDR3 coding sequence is TGTGCCAGCAGCCTAAAGCGGGAGCAAGAGACCCAGTACTTC.

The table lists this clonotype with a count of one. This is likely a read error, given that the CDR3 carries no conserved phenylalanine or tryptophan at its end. The CDR3, as DNA: TGTGCCTGGAGTGTAGGGAGCGGGGGTAGGACAGATACGCAGTATCTT. Translation: CAWSVGSGGRTDTQYL. This chain links TRBV30 with TRBJ2-3; 8 bases line up with TRBD2. Germline assignment: CDR1 GTSNPN and CDR2 SVGIG (reference sequence). The J segment lost 3 bases and the V segment lost 0 bases, leaving 8 bases of the junction unmatched. This CDR3 spans 16 amino acids.

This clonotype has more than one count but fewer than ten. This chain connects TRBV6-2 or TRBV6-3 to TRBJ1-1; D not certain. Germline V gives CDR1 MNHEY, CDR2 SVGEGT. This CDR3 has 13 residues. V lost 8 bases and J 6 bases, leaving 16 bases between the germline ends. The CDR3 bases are TGTGCCAGCGGTCTAAGGGTAATAGCTGAAGCTTTCTTT. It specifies CASGLRVIAEAFF.